Listed below are T cell receptor beta chains from one sample, sequenced in a study of blood T cell repertoires in COVID-19. Produced via immunoSEQ multiplex PCR; TCRdb's table is partial and in-frame only. The sample consists of some 130,000 clones, 86% of them appearing once. The sample comprised PBMCs or T cells enriched from blood (not recorded which). These receptors were collected from a man over 45 who had recovered from COVID-19. CDR3s include the opening cysteine and the closing phenylalanine or tryptophan. The order of the fields is V gene, J gene, D gene, clone size, CDR3 DNA, CDR3 protein. D genes are given only for firm matches. The size field is filled for only some rows; it gives once, few, many or a size class.

TRBV15,TRBJ2-4,-,-,TGTGCCACCAGGCGCCTCGGGGGGCGCTTATCAAACATTCAGTACTTC,CATRRLGGRLSNIQYF
TRBV28,TRBJ2-7,TRBD1,-,TGTGCCAGCAGTAACTCCGGGACAGCCACCCGGTACTACGAGCAGTACTTC,CASSNSGTATRYYEQYF
TRBV7-2,TRBJ2-5,TRBD2,-,TGTGCCAGCAGCAGGGGGCTAGCGGGGGCCCAAGAGACCCAGTACTTC,CASSRGLAGAQETQYF
TRBV9,TRBJ1-5,-,-,TGTGCCAGCAGCGTAGAGGGGGGGCGGCCCCAGCATTTT,CASSVEGGRPQHF
TRBV19,TRBJ1-2,TRBD1,-,TGTGCCATCGGACAGGGATCGACCTATGGCTACACCTTC,CAIGQGSTYGYTF
TRBV5-1,TRBJ1-1,-,-,TGCGCCAGCAGCTTGGCAGGGCACACTGAAGCTTTCTTT,CASSLAGHTEAFF
TRBV7-9,TRBJ1-1,-,-,TGTGCCAGCAGCTTAGGGCACGCCACAGATGAAGCTTTCTTT,CASSLGHATDEAFF
TRBV3-1/TRBV3-2,TRBJ2-5,-,-,TGTGCCAGCAGCCAAGTAGTGGGCTTCGGGGCCCAGTACTTC,CASSQVVGFGAQYF
TRBV18,TRBJ1-5,TRBD1,-,TGTGCCAGCTCACCACGTGCCGAACAGGGGCAGCCCCAGCATTTT,CASSPRAEQGQPQHF
TRBV28,TRBJ2-7,-,few,TGTGCCAGCACCGCGGGCTACGAGCAGTACTTC,CASTAGYEQYF
TRBV6-5,TRBJ2-7,-,once,TGTGCCAGCAGTTACGGACCCCGCGCAGGGTCCTACGAGCAGTACTTC,CASSYGPRAGSYEQYF
TRBV29-1,TRBJ2-5,-,-,TGCAGCGTTGGTACCCCAGAGGTGGAGACCCAGTACTTC,CSVGTPEVETQYF
TRBV28,TRBJ1-1,-,-,TGTGCCAGCAGTTCCTCCCCGACAGCCCTGACGACCACTGAAGCTTTCTTT,CASSSSPTALTTTEAFF
TRBV28,TRBJ1-4,TRBD1,-,TGTGCCAGCAGTACCAACAGGGGCAGGGATAATGAAAAACTGTTTTTT,CASSTNRGRDNEKLFF
TRBV5-1,TRBJ1-1,TRBD1,-,TGCGCCAGCACCTTGGAGGGGGCGGTTACTTACACTGAAGCTTTCTTT,CASTLEGAVTYTEAFF
TRBV5-1,TRBJ2-1,-,-,TGCGCCAGCAGCGGCGGGGCATACAATGAGCAGTTCTTC,CASSGGAYNEQFF
TRBV9,TRBJ2-7,TRBD2,-,TGTGCCAGCAGCGTAGCGGGCGCGGGAGGAGGGGACGAGCAGTACTTC,CASSVAGAGGGDEQYF
TRBV5-1,TRBJ2-2,-,-,TGCGCCAGCAGCTTGGTAGTCACCGGGGAGCTGTTTTTT,CASSLVVTGELFF
TRBV28,TRBJ1-5,TRBD1,-,TGTGCCAGTAGTTTTACAGGGGATAGCAATCAGCCCCAGCATTTT,CASSFTGDSNQPQHF
TRBV6-5,TRBJ1-2,TRBD1,-,TGTGCCAGCAGTCAACGGACAGGGGGCTATGGCTACACCTTC,CASSQRTGGYGYTF
TRBV6-5,TRBJ2-1,-,once,TGTGCCAGCCGTTTCGGAGGGGGCATCAACAATGAGCAGTTCTTC,CASRFGGGINNEQFF
TRBV15,TRBJ2-1,-,once,TGTGCCACCAGCAGAGGTGTTCAGGCCTATAGTGAGCAGTTCTTC,CATSRGVQAYSEQFF
TRBV28,TRBJ1-1,-,-,TGTGCCAGCACGGAGGGCACTGAAGCTTTCTTT,CASTEGTEAFF
TRBV3-1/TRBV3-2,TRBJ2-5,-,-,TGTGCCAGAAGGAGCGTAGGTTACCAAGAGACCCAGTACTTC,CARRSVGYQETQYF
TRBV7-2,TRBJ1-1,-,-,TGTGCCAGCAGCTTATTAGCATTGAACACTGAAGCTTTCTTT,CASSLLALNTEAFF
TRBV7-2,TRBJ1-1,-,-,TGTGCCAGCAGCTTTTTCAGGGGTGACACTGAAGCTTTCTTT,CASSFFRGDTEAFF
TRBV11-2,TRBJ1-1,-,-,TGTGCCAGCAGCTTCGGGGGAACTGAAGCTTTCTTT,CASSFGGTEAFF
TRBV10-3,TRBJ1-2,TRBD1,-,TGTGCCATCAGTGAGTCCCAGGGGGCTCCTAACTATGGCTACACCTTC,CAISESQGAPNYGYTF
TRBV28,TRBJ1-2,TRBD1,-,TGTGCCAGCAGAAACAGGGGGGCTAACTATGGCTACACCTTC,CASRNRGANYGYTF
TRBV19,TRBJ1-5,-,once,TGTGCCAGTAGTATTATGGTCCGGCAGCCCCAGCATTTT,CASSIMVRQPQHF
TRBV28,TRBJ2-5,-,-,TGTGCCAGCAGTTTATTTGTGGGAGGCCAAGAGACCCAGTACTTC,CASSLFVGGQETQYF
TRBV28,TRBJ2-1,-,-,TGTGCCAGCAGTTTATCGACTCTATACAATGAGCAGTTCTTC,CASSLSTLYNEQFF
TRBV9,TRBJ1-4,-,-,TGTGCCAGCAGCGTTTCCAGGGGAAATGAAAAACTGTTTTTT,CASSVSRGNEKLFF
TRBV6-5,TRBJ1-4,TRBD1,-,TGTGCCAGCAGTCCGGGACAGGGTTGGGAAAAACTGTTTTTT,CASSPGQGWEKLFF
TRBV28,TRBJ1-5,TRBD1,-,TGTGCCAGCAGCGGATCGACAGGGGGGCATCAGCCCCAGCATTTT,CASSGSTGGHQPQHF
TRBV13,TRBJ2-7,-,-,TGTGCCAGCAGCTTAGGCACAGGGCTAAGTTCCTACGAGCAGTACTTC,CASSLGTGLSSYEQYF
TRBV6-6,TRBJ1-2,-,-,TGTGCCAGCAATAGGGGTATCTTCAACTATGGCTACACCTTC,CASNRGIFNYGYTF